Following are 13 T cell receptor beta chains from one sample sequenced in a study of blood T cell repertoires in COVID-19. Only in-frame clones appear in the TCRdb table, and some are missing; sequencing was by immunoSEQ multiplex PCR. The top ten hold 5% to 7.5% of the sample, which has about 75,000 clones, roughly 86% seen once. Sequences were obtained from peripheral blood. All receptors derive from a woman between 45 and 65 years old with acute or convalescent COVID-19.

The chain recombines TRBV14 with TRBJ2-7; 8 positions agree with TRBD1. The CDR3 runs 15 residues. Unmatched junction bases numbered 7, after V lost 4 bases and J lost 2 bases. Germline V lookup: CDR1 SGHDN, CDR2 FVKESK. CDR3 nucleotide sequence: TGTGCCAGCAGCCCACTCGGACAGGGAGCCTACGAGCAGTACTTC. It is translated as CASSPLGQGAYEQYF.

The chain has TRBV28 and TRBJ2-1, with a weak D call TRBD1 (6 bases). The V end lost 3 bases, the J end lost 6 bases, and 15 bases lay between the germline ends. Germline assignment: CDR1 MDHEN and CDR2 SYDVKM. The CDR3 contains 15 residues. CDR3 residues: CASSFEGHRLNEQFF. The DNA of the CDR3 is TGTGCCAGCAGTTTTGAGGGACACCGCCTCAATGAGCAGTTCTTC.

The chain links TRBV19 to TRBJ2-3, with a possible D match to TRBD2 (6 bases). V lost 1 base, J lost 4 bases, and 15 bases lay in between. Per germline, CDR1 LNHDA and CDR2 SQIVND (reference sequence). The CDR3 contains 16 residues. The CDR3: CASSIGVRGGADTQYF. The CDR3 DNA reads TGTGCCAGTAGTATAGGTGTGAGGGGAGGTGCAGATACGCAGTATTTT.

The genes are TRBV7-9 and TRBJ2-1, with 7 bases that match TRBD1. The V and J ends lost 5 bases and 7 bases, in that order; junction bases with no gene match: 14. Germline V CDR1 and CDR2: SEHNR, FQNEAQ (reference sequence). The CDR3 is 16 amino acids. This CDR3 reads CASSPGQVGGGNEQFF. The CDR3 DNA reads TGTGCCAGCAGCCCTGGACAGGTCGGCGGCGGGAATGAGCAGTTCTTC.

The chain recombines TRBV4-2 with TRBJ2-4, with 12 bases matching TRBD2. Per germline, CDR1 LGHNA and CDR2 YNFKEQ. With 1 base clipped from V and 5 bases from J, the junction kept 0 bases outside the gene matches. The length of the CDR3 is 15 residues. The CDR3 DNA reads TGTGCCAGCAGCCAAGGACTAGCGGGGGAAAACATTCAGTACTTC. Translating it yields CASSQGLAGENIQYF.

This clone showed up just a few times. The rearrangement joins TRBV11-3 to TRBJ2-2; D gene unclear. This CDR3 comprises 12 residues. Trimming stripped 5 bases from V and 8 bases from J, with 9 bases between. Germline V gives CDR1 SGHNT, CDR2 YENEEA. The CDR3 here is CASSTIVGELFF. The DNA for the CDR3 is TGTGCCAGCAGCACCATAGTTGGGGAGCTGTTTTTT.

The chain couples TRBV6-1 to TRBJ2-1; possible D gene TRBD1, 6 bases. CDR3 length: 15 residues. Trimming pared 1 base from V and 4 bases from J, leaving 11 bases between. Germline-derived CDR1 and CDR2 are MNHNS and SASEGT. The CDR3 nucleotides read TGTGCCAGCAGTGAAGAATACAGGGCGTACAATGAGCAGTTCTTC. As protein: CASSEEYRAYNEQFF.

The rearrangement links TRBV5-1 to TRBJ2-1; D remains unclear. Germline V gene sequence: CDR1 SGHRS, CDR2 YFSETQ. The CDR3 is made up of 14 amino acids. Trimming shortened V by 5 bases and J by 8 bases, and 17 bases separated the two germline ends. For the CDR3, the DNA is TGCGCCAGCAGAAATCTAGTGACCACGGATGAGCAGTTCTTC. It translates to CASRNLVTTDEQFF. The full variable domain, completed using reference TRBV5-1 and TRBJ2-1, is KAGVTQTPRYLIKTRGQQVTLSCSPISGHRSVSWYQQTPGQGLQFLFEYFSETQRNKGNFPGRFSGRQFSNSRSEMNVSTLELGDSALYLCASRNLVTTDEQFFGPGTRLTVL.

The chain has TRBV11-2 and TRBJ2-3, with TRBD1 matching over 11 bases. The CDR3 is 15 residues long. With 5 bases clipped from V and 6 bases from J, the junction kept 7 bases outside the gene matches. Germline V gene lookup returns CDR1 SGHAT and CDR2 FQNNGV. CDR3 region: CASSRRDRGLDTQYF. The CDR3, as DNA: TGTGCCAGCAGCCGTAGGGACAGGGGGTTGGATACGCAGTATTTT.

This sequence joins TRBV5-1 and TRBJ1-1; possible D gene TRBD1, 6 bases. The germline V gene has CDR1 SGHRS and CDR2 YFSETQ. V was clipped by 2 bases and J by 1 base, with 9 bases between them. This CDR3 has 14 amino acids. For the CDR3, the DNA is TGCGCCAGCAGCTTCCCGGACAGGAACACTGAAGCTTTCTTT. This sequence encodes CASSFPDRNTEAFF.

In DNA, the CDR3 is TGTGCCAGCAGCCTCGGACAGGATCAGCCCCAGCATTTT. Amino acid sequence: CASSLGQDQPQHF. The chain is built from TRBV5-5 and TRBJ1-5; 7 bases agree with TRBD1. The germline V gene encodes CDR1 SGHKS and CDR2 YYEKEE (reference sequence). The V gene end was trimmed by 4 bases and the J gene end by 5 bases; junction bases not matched to a gene: 3. This CDR3 region has 13 residues.

The chain employs TRBV6-5 and TRBJ1-5; 7 bases agree with TRBD1. This CDR3 region has 11 residues. V lost 7 bases, J lost 15 bases, and 9 bases stayed unmatched. CDR1 MNHEY and CDR2 SVGAGI come from the germline V gene. CDR3 nucleotide sequence: TGTGCCAGCAAAGGTAGGGACAGCCTGCATTTT. This sequence encodes CASKGRDSLHF.

This clone was counted only a few times. The CDR3 DNA reads TGTGCCAGCAGGCTGACAGGAGGTCATGGCTACACCTTC. Translating gives CASRLTGGHGYTF. This sequence joins TRBV5-4 and TRBJ1-2; maybe TRBD1 (6 bases). V lost 5 bases to trimming and J lost 6 bases, with 14 bases between them. CDR1 and CDR2 from the germline V gene are SGHNT and YYREEE (reference sequence). There are 13 residues in the CDR3.